This T cell receptor beta chain was retrieved from a study of blood T cell repertoires in COVID-19. Study-wide background: T cells, B-cell-depleted T cells, or PBMCs supplied cDNA or gDNA.

The CDR3 has 15 residues. CDR1 is ENHRY and CDR2 is SYGVKD in the germline V gene. Between the trimmed V and J ends, which lost 6 bases and 6 bases, there was a span of 20 bases. Produced via immunoSEQ multiplex PCR; TCRdb's table is partial and in-frame only. The profile shows just over 150,000 clones, approximately 84% of them singletons. In this sample, this clone turned up once. This rearrangement joins TRBV10-3 to TRBJ1-2, with D possibly matching TRBD1 (6 bases). The clonotype originates from a woman of 80 years or more with acute or convalescent COVID-19. The sequenced sample consisted of peripheral blood. CDR3 nucleotide sequence: TGTGCCATCAGCCCGCGGGGGGGCGAGATTGATGGCTACACCTTC. Its translation is CAISPRGGEIDGYTF.